A single sample is the source of the 12 T cell receptor beta chains below, sequenced in a study of CD8+ T cells in alopecia areata (dated by TCRdb to 2016 to 2019). Library creation used the immunoSEQ multiplex PCR assay. RNA was extracted from all samples and reverse transcribed into cDNA as template for TCR sequencing. This immuneACCESS table, as held by TCRdb, lists in-frame sequences with V and J called but not all clones. Of the missing ones, under half trace to an unresolved V gene in checked studies; the others have no known cause. This sample is represented by approximately 300,000 clones, with no singletons among them. About 1.1% of the sample is taken by the ten largest. Pooled mouse cutaneous lymph node cells were stained for CD4, CD8alpha, NKG2D, NKG2ACE and other markers, then sorted on a BD Influx. Input material: CD4+ T cells sorted from a lymph node. These receptors were obtained from a C3H/HeJ mouse with alopecia areata. This strain is characterized by the MHC haplotype H2-k.

Concerning this clone: Genes and germline come from the mouse. From the germline J gene comes the end of the CDR3, since the read stops 4 residues before it. This chain connects TRBV17 to TRBJ2-3; D perhaps matches TRBD1 (5 bases). Germline CDR1 MNHDT, CDR2 YYDKIL. V shed 1 base and J shed 1 base, with 9 bases lying between them. This CDR3 has 15 amino acids. The CDR3 DNA, read in part, is TGTGCTAGCAGTAGAGCCAGGGAGGGTGCAGAA. The encoded protein is CASSRAREGAE. The CDR3 as a whole reads CASSRAREGAETLYF.

This clone was observed a few times. The gene symbols are mouse symbols. The CDR3 extends 3 residues past the end of the read, so its final part is completed from the germline J gene. V usage is TRBV1 and J usage is TRBJ1-6; 8 bases are shared with TRBD1. TRBJ1-6 is annotated as an ORF whose role is uncertain. The V gene's germline CDR1 is NSQYPW and CDR2 LRSPGD (reference sequence). The CDR3 totals 17 residues. Trimming cost V 0 bases and J 3 bases; bases outside gene matches: 4. CDR3 residues: CTCSADQGTGYNSPLYF. Partial CDR3 DNA: TGCACCTGCAGTGCAGATCAGGGGACAGGCTATAATTCGCCC.

This clone was found a few times. Gene names are mouse gene names. The read halts 4 residues ahead of the CDR3 end, with the missing end drawn from the germline J gene. V and J are TRBV31 and TRBJ2-5; maybe TRBD1 (5 bases). V dropped 0 bases and J dropped 3 bases, with 10 bases sitting between them. The CDR3 spans 14 residues. Germline V gene lookup returns CDR1 GKSSPN and CDR2 SITVG. Incomplete CDR3 DNA: TGTGCCTGGAGTCTAGGCAGGGAGCAAGAC. This translates into CAWSLGREQD. In full, the CDR3 reads CAWSLGREQDTQYF.

This clone came up a few times. Gene and germline names: mouse. The read is 4 residues too short to cover the CDR3 end, so that end is filled in from the germline J gene. The chain couples TRBV3 to TRBJ2-7; 7 bases are shared with TRBD2. Germline values: CDR1 SNHLY, CDR2 FYNGKV (reference sequence). This CDR3 spans 14 amino acids. J was trimmed by 0 bases and V by 3 bases; bases with no gene match: 2. This CDR3 reads CASSFGGSSYEQYF. CDR3 bases read: TGTGCCAGCAGCTTTGGGGGGAGCTCCTAT.

For this clone: Any gene name here is a mouse gene name. Read coverage stops 4 residues before the CDR3 terminus; the germline J gene supplies the remainder. Other DNA sequences of this sample code for an identical CDR3. V gene TRBV31 combines with J gene TRBJ2-3, with D possibly TRBD2 on 6 matching bases. V was pared by 0 bases and J by 0 bases, with 10 bases between. Germline values: CDR1 GKSSPN, CDR2 SITVG. This CDR3 is 15 amino acids long. Incomplete CDR3 DNA: TGTGCCTGGAGTCTCGGGGGGACTAGTGCAGAA. It codes for CAWSLGGTSAE. The full CDR3 sequence reads CAWSLGGTSAETLYF.

Concerning this clone itself: Genes and germline come from the mouse. The DNA ends 4 residues before the CDR3 does, and the rest of the CDR3 is filled in from the germline J gene. The chain employs TRBV5 and TRBJ1-1; 9 nucleotides align to TRBD1. Germline V CDR1 and CDR2: LGHNA, YNLKQL (reference sequence). This CDR3 is built from 15 residues. J gave up 3 bases and V 2 bases, and 4 bases lay outside the gene matches. CDR3 residues: CASSQNRDRDTEVFF. The DNA read from the CDR3 is TGTGCCAGCAGCCAAAACCGGGACAGGGACACA.

Details on this clone: The gene names given are mouse names. Read data end 4 residues before the CDR3 end; the end is taken from the germline J gene. The chain employs TRBV1 and TRBJ2-7; D remains unclear. Germline CDR1 is NSQYPW and CDR2 is LRSPGD (reference sequence). This CDR3 contains 15 residues. With 0 bases removed from V and 0 bases from J, the gap between germline ends came to 9 bases. The CDR3 bases that were read are TGCACCTGCAGTGCAGATAGGATGGGCTCCTAT. Protein product: CTCSADRMGSY. The CDR3 in its entirety is CTCSADRMGSYEQYF.

Details on this clone: Gene names are the mouse ones. The CDR3 end is not reached by the read, which stops 4 residues before it; the germline J gene fills it in. Other DNA sequences in this specimen translate into the identical CDR3. This chain uses TRBV5 with TRBJ2-2; 9 nucleotides align to TRBD1. The germline CDR1 and CDR2 sequences are LGHNA and YNLKQL (reference sequence). This CDR3 region has 15 residues. The ends lost 4 bases at V and 2 bases at J; junction bases unmatched: 2. CDR3 sequence reads: CASSPGQGNTGQLYF. Incomplete CDR3 DNA: TGTGCCAGCAGCCCGGGACAGGGCAACACCGGG.

This clone has a handful of counts. Gene names and germline match the mouse. Read data end 4 residues before the CDR3 end; the end is taken from the germline J gene. J is TRBJ2-5 and V is TRBV13-2, with 11 bases lining up with TRBD2. V gave up 0 bases and J gave up 2 bases; unmatched junction bases: 11. The CDR3 is made up of 19 amino acids. CDR1 is NNHNN and CDR2 is SYGAGS in the germline V gene (reference sequence). Incomplete CDR3 DNA: TGTGCCAGCGGTGATGTTACTGGGGGGGCGCGAGAAGGCCAAGAC. Its translation: CASGDVTGGAREGQD. The entire CDR3 sequence reads CASGDVTGGAREGQDTQYF.

This clone was counted between two and nine times. Each gene name is a mouse one. The read ends 4 residues before the CDR3 terminus; that terminus is restored from the germline J gene. The chain uses TRBV17 and TRBJ2-1, with D possibly matching TRBD2 (7 bases). The CDR3 consists of 14 residues. Trimming shortened V by 3 bases and J by 3 bases, and 9 bases separated the two germline ends. The germline gives CDR1 MNHDT, CDR2 YYDKIL. CDR3 bases read: TGTGCTAGCAGTAGCCTGGGGGCCTATGCT. Protein sequence: CASSSLGAYA. The whole CDR3 is CASSSLGAYAEQFF.

Concerning this clone itself: Gene names refer to mouse genes. The DNA ends 4 residues before the CDR3 does, and the rest of the CDR3 is filled in from the germline J gene. The sample holds other DNA sequences that translate to the same CDR3. The chain has TRBV19 and TRBJ2-3, with TRBD1 identical over 7 bases. Looked up from germline, CDR1 is FNHDT and CDR2 is SITEND (reference sequence). V was clipped by 1 base and J by 1 base; unmatched bases: 3. This CDR3 has 15 residues. The CDR3 protein is CASSIYRGGAETLYF. The covered CDR3 bases are TGTGCCAGCAGTATATACAGGGGAGGTGCAGAA.

The sample holds a few counts of this clone. The gene names here belong to mouse. The read finishes 4 residues shy of the CDR3 end, and the germline J gene is used to complete it. This sample also contains other DNA sequences that code for the same CDR3. The chain uses TRBV13-1 and TRBJ1-1, with D possibly TRBD1 on 5 matching bases. The ends were cut back, 5 bases at V and 1 base at J, with 6 bases in the middle. This CDR3 spans 12 amino acids. Germline CDR1 NSHNY, CDR2 SYGAGN. Partial CDR3 DNA: TGTGCCAGCAGAAGGGGGAACACA. It is translated as CASRRGNT. The whole CDR3 reads CASRRGNTEVFF.